This TCR beta chain originates from a study of blood T cells in healthy people across ages. This clonotype was seen at least ten times. Every sample yielded at least 6.5 million isolated PBMCs. CDR3 length: 11 residues. V lost 2 bases and J lost 7, with 6 bases in between. Germline assignment: CDR1 SEHNR and CDR2 FQNEAQ (reference sequence). The use of a sample-barcoded 5' primer and a J-beta primer mix characterized a second PCR of roughly 6 to 11 cycles. TCRdb re-analysed the 5' RACE reads in MiXCR, keeping a single row per CDR3 protein. The data contain approximately 760,000 distinct CDR3 sequences, about 25% of them seen just once; the ten biggest clones take up 8% to 10%. This same sample was also taken into another study, of T cells of mothers and their children.

What was sequenced was blood. The chain recombines TRBV7-9 with TRBJ2-7; D is ambiguous. This receptor was obtained from a boy aged 5-17 years in good health. The CDR3 region is CASSLTDEQYF. The DNA of the CDR3 is TGTGCCAGCAGCTTAACGGATGAGCAGTACTTC. The full variable domain, its missing parts supplied by reference TRBV7-9 and TRBJ2-7, is DTGVSQNPRHKITKRGQNVTFRCDPISEHNRLYWYRQTLGQGPEFLTYFQNEAQLEKSRLLSDRFSAERPKGSFSTLEIQRTEQGDSAMYLCASSLTDEQYFGPGTRLTVT.